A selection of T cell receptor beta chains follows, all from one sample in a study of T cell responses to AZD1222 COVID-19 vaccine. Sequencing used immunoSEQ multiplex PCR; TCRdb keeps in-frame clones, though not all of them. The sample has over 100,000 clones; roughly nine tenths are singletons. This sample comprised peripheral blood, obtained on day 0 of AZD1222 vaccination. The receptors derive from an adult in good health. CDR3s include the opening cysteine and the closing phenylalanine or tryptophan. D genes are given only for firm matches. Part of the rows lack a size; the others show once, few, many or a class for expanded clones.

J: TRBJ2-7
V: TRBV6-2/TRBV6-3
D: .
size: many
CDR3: CASSYSYGGGEQYF
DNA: TGTGCCAGCAGTTATTCTTATGGAGGGGGCGAGCAGTACTTC

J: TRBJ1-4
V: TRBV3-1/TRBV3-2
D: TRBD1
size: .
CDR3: CASSHLRGGNEKLFF
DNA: TGTGCCAGCAGCCATCTCAGGGGGGGGAATGAAAAACTGTTTTTT

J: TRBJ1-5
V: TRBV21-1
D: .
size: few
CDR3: CASSKGDGGALFLIPFQPQHF
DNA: TGTGCCAGCAGCAAAGGAGATGGGGGGGCCCTATTCTTAATACCGTTTCAGCCCCAGCATTTT

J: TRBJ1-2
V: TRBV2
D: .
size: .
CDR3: CASSLDSQANYGYTF
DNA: TGTGCCAGCAGTTTGGACAGCCAAGCTAACTATGGCTACACCTTC

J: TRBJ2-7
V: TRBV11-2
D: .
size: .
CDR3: CASSRAYEQYF
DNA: TGTGCCAGCAGCAGGGCTTACGAGCAGTACTTC

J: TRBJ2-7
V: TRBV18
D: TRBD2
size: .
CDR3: CASSPAGLSYEQYF
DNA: TGTGCCAGCTCCCCAGCGGGGCTATCCTACGAGCAGTACTTC

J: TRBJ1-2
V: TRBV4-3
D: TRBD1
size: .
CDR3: CASSQGTGGGYGYTF
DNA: TGCGCCAGCAGCCAAGGGACAGGGGGCGGCTATGGCTACACCTTC

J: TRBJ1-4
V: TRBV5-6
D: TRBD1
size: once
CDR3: CASSLTGAATNEKLFF
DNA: TGTGCCAGCAGCTTGACAGGGGCGGCAACTAATGAAAAACTGTTTTTT

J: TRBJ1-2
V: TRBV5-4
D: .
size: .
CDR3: CASSRTAGYGYTF
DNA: TGTGCCAGCAGCCGGACGGCAGGCTATGGCTACACCTTC

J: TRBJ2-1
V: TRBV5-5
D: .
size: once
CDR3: CASSRGGGPISFYNEQFF
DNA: TGTGCCAGCAGCAGGGGCGGCGGGCCCATAAGTTTCTACAATGAGCAGTTCTTC

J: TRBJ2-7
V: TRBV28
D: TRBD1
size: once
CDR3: CASRNLQGARYEQYF
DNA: TGTGCCAGCAGGAACTTACAGGGGGCGCGTTACGAGCAGTACTTC

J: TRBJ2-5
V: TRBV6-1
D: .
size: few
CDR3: CASSEALLLLQGGETQYF
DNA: TGTGCCAGCAGTGAAGCCCTACTTTTGTTACAGGGAGGGGAGACCCAGTACTTC

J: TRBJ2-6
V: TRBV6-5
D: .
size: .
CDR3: CASTFRGSGANVLTF
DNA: TGTGCCAGCACCTTCAGGGGTTCTGGGGCCAACGTCCTGACTTTC

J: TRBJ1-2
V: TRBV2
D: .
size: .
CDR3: CASRRDYGYTF
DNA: TGTGCCAGCAGAAGGGACTATGGCTACACCTTC

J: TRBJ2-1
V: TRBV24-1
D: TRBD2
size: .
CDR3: CATSTSGGGDNEQFF
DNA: TGTGCCACCAGCACTAGCGGGGGTGGGGACAATGAGCAGTTCTTC

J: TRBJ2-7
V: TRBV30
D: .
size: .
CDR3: CAWSAGRNYEQYF
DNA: TGTGCCTGGAGCGCCGGTAGGAACTACGAGCAGTACTTC

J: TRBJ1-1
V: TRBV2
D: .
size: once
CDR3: CASREVVGDTEAFF
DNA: TGTGCCAGCAGAGAAGTTGTAGGTGACACTGAAGCTTTCTTT

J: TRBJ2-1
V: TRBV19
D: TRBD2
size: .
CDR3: CASRNGLASYNEQFF
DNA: TGTGCCAGTAGAAACGGACTAGCATCCTACAATGAGCAGTTCTTC

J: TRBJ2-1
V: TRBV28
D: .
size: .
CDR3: CASTPASYNEQFF
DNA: TGTGCCAGCACCCCGGCTTCCTACAATGAGCAGTTCTTC

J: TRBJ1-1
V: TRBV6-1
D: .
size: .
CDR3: CASSEMGWFPF
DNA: TGTGCCAGCAGTGAAATGGGGTGGTTCCCTTTT

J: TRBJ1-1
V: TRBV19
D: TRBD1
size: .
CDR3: CATGQGLTVPEAFF
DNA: TGTGCCACGGGACAGGGTTTAACGGTGCCTGAAGCTTTCTTT

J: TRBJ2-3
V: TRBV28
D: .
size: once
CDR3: CASSLSVSRGTDTQYF
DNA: TGTGCCAGCAGTTTATCTGTTTCGAGGGGCACAGATACGCAGTATTTT

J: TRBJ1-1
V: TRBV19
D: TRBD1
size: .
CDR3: CASRRQGSNEAFF
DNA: TGTGCCAGTAGGCGACAGGGTAGTAATGAAGCTTTCTTT

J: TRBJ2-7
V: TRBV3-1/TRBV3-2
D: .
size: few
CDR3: CASSQGTDPYEQYF
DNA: TGTGCCAGCAGCCAAGGGACGGATCCCTACGAGCAGTACTTC

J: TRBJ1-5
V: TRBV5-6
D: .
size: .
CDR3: CASSSSNDWSNQPQHF
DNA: TGTGCCAGCAGCTCCTCGAACGACTGGAGCAATCAGCCCCAGCATTTT

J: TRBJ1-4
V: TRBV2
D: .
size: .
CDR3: CASSYNREGKLFF
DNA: TGTGCCAGCAGTTATAACAGGGAGGGGAAACTGTTTTTT

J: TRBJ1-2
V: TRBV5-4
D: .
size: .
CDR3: CASSLDRRGANYGYTF
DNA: TGTGCCAGCAGCTTGGATCGGAGAGGCGCTAACTATGGCTACACCTTC

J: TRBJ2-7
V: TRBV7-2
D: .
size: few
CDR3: CASSLDSQSEQYF
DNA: TGTGCCAGCAGCTTAGACTCCCAGTCCGAGCAGTACTTC

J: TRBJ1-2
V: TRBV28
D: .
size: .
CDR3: CASSPPGPGYNYGYTF
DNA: TGTGCCAGCAGCCCCCCGGGACCGGGGTATAACTATGGCTACACCTTC

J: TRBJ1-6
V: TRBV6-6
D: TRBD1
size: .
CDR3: CASSRDRTHNSPLHF
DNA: TGTGCCAGCAGCCGGGACAGGACTCATAATTCACCCCTCCACTTT